This is a list of T cell receptor beta chains from one sample in a study of blood T cell repertoires in COVID-19. Assay used: immunoSEQ multiplex PCR; TCRdb lists only in-frame clones, some missing. The sample has some 80,000 clones; 90% are singletons. Sequenced: peripheral blood. These receptor sequences come from a human donor in a cohort sampled during active COVID-19. Each CDR3 is given with its conserved first and last residue. D genes are given only for firm matches. Clone size, where shown, is once, few, many, or a class for clones that have expanded.

J gene: TRBJ1-4
D gene: TRBD1
V gene: TRBV14
clone size: .
CDR3 protein: CASSRTTGANNEKLFF
CDR3 DNA: TGTGCCAGCAGCCGAACGACAGGGGCGAATAATGAAAAACTGTTTTTT

J gene: TRBJ2-5
D gene: TRBD1
V gene: TRBV18
clone size: .
CDR3 protein: CASSPWDRRQETQYF
CDR3 DNA: TGTGCCAGCTCACCATGGGACAGACGCCAAGAGACCCAGTACTTC

J gene: TRBJ2-1
D gene: TRBD2
V gene: TRBV2
clone size: .
CDR3 protein: CASSGTSGGARTYNEQFF
CDR3 DNA: TGTGCCAGCAGCGGGACTAGCGGGGGGGCCCGCACCTACAATGAGCAGTTCTTC

J gene: TRBJ2-2
D gene: TRBD2
V gene: TRBV27
clone size: once
CDR3 protein: CASRGGSRTGELFF
CDR3 DNA: TGTGCCAGCAGAGGCGGGAGTCGAACCGGGGAGCTGTTTTTT

J gene: TRBJ2-1
D gene: TRBD2
V gene: TRBV5-1
clone size: .
CDR3 protein: CASSSLTSVYNEQFF
CDR3 DNA: TGCGCCAGCAGCTCACTGACTAGCGTCTACAATGAGCAGTTCTTC

J gene: TRBJ2-1
D gene: TRBD2
V gene: TRBV7-2
clone size: .
CDR3 protein: CASSFSAGAHEQFF
CDR3 DNA: TGTGCCAGCAGCTTTTCAGCGGGGGCGCATGAGCAGTTCTTC

J gene: TRBJ2-7
D gene: .
V gene: TRBV5-1
clone size: once
CDR3 protein: CASSLGGTPYEQYF
CDR3 DNA: TGCGCCAGCAGCTTGGGGGGGACACCCTACGAGCAGTACTTC

J gene: TRBJ2-6
D gene: TRBD1
V gene: TRBV4-1
clone size: .
CDR3 protein: CASSQERGRTGGSGANVLTF
CDR3 DNA: TGCGCCAGCAGCCAAGAGCGGGGCCGGACAGGGGGTTCTGGGGCCAACGTCCTGACTTTC

J gene: TRBJ2-5
D gene: .
V gene: TRBV2
clone size: .
CDR3 protein: CASSDSGSVFETQYF
CDR3 DNA: TGTGCCAGCAGTGATTCAGGGTCCGTATTTGAGACCCAGTACTTC

J gene: TRBJ2-7
D gene: TRBD1
V gene: TRBV6-5
clone size: .
CDR3 protein: CASSLRDSVYEQYF
CDR3 DNA: TGTGCCAGCAGTCTCCGGGACAGCGTGTACGAGCAGTACTTC

J gene: TRBJ2-7
D gene: TRBD2
V gene: TRBV11-1
clone size: .
CDR3 protein: CASIPSRDYSYEQYF
CDR3 DNA: TGTGCCAGCATCCCGTCCAGGGACTATTCCTACGAGCAGTACTTC

J gene: TRBJ2-1
D gene: TRBD1
V gene: TRBV24-1
clone size: .
CDR3 protein: CATSDGTAYNEQFF
CDR3 DNA: TGTGCCACCAGTGATGGGACAGCCTACAATGAGCAGTTCTTC

J gene: TRBJ1-2
D gene: .
V gene: TRBV6-2/TRBV6-3
clone size: .
CDR3 protein: CASSYQGQANYGYTF
CDR3 DNA: TGTGCCAGCAGTTACCAGGGCCAAGCTAACTATGGCTACACCTTC